This passage covers 15 T cell receptor beta chains from one sample sequenced in a study of CD8 T cells in Susac syndrome. The RNA input was about 0.5 to 1 ug, and it was reverse transcribed with random hexamers. TCRdb re-called the immunoSEQ multiplex PCR reads through MiXCR, storing one row per CDR3 protein. The sample shows around 180,000 distinct CDR3 sequences, almost 96% of them seen only once. The sequencing sample was made of CD4+ T cells from PBMCs. The receptors were gathered from a human donor with multiple sclerosis.

The table lists this clonotype with a count of one. The chain has TRBV5-1 and TRBJ1-6, with 9 bases identical to TRBD1. V was pared by 3 bases and J by 8 bases, with 6 bases of the junction left unmatched. The CDR3 is 15 amino acids. Looked up from germline, CDR1 is SGHRS and CDR2 is YFSETQ. DNA of the CDR3: TGCGCCAGCAGCTCGGGACAGGGAAACGATTCACCCCTCCACTTT. Translation gives CASSSGQGNDSPLHF.

The count of this clonotype is one. The rearrangement links TRBV29-1 to TRBJ1-4, with D maybe TRBD1 (5 bases). Trimming took 7 bases from V and 3 from J, leaving 9 bases between them. Germline assignment: CDR1 SQVTM and CDR2 ANQGSEA. CDR3 length: 12 amino acids. The CDR3 nucleotides are TGCAGCGCCCAGGGATCTAATGAAAAACTGTTTTTT. It translates to CSAQGSNEKLFF.

This clonotype was counted a single time. The genes are TRBV18 and TRBJ2-7, with 11 positions matching TRBD2. CDR3 length: 18 amino acids. Trimming cost V 1 base and J 2 bases; bases outside gene matches: 10. Per germline, CDR1 KGHSH and CDR2 LQKENI. CDR3: CASSPRDSLAGGPYEQYF. CDR3 DNA: TGTGCCAGCTCACCACGCGATAGCCTAGCGGGGGGTCCCTACGAGCAGTACTTC.

The V gene is TRBV9, the J gene TRBJ1-2; 8 bases match TRBD1. Losses at the gene ends were 3 bases for V and 4 bases for J; bases not matched to a gene: 14. The germline gives CDR1 SGDLS, CDR2 YYNGEE. CDR3 size: 17 residues. CDR3 amino acids: CASSGRQGTALGYGYTF. DNA for the CDR3: TGTGCCAGCAGCGGAAGACAGGGGACGGCTCTCGGCTATGGCTACACCTTC.

This clonotype was recorded once. The chain recombines TRBV28 with TRBJ2-6; 8 bases are shared with TRBD2. Per germline, CDR1 MDHEN and CDR2 SYDVKM. Trimming removed 4 bases from V and 1 base from J; junction bases left unmatched: 6. The CDR3 consists of 17 residues. The CDR3 DNA reads as TGTGCCAGCAGTTCCCACGCGGGAGGTTCTGGGGCCAACGTCCTGACTTTC. This encodes CASSSHAGGSGANVLTF.

The genes are TRBV9 and TRBJ1-1; TRBD1 aligns across 7 bases. The CDR3 spans 14 residues. V lost 0 bases and J lost 7; bases outside the gene matches: 6. The germline CDR1 and CDR2 sequences are SGDLS and YYNGEE. The CDR3 loop reads CASSVEPGGSEAFF. The CDR3 DNA follows: TGTGCCAGCAGCGTAGAGCCAGGGGGTAGTGAAGCTTTCTTT.

J is TRBJ1-2 and V is TRBV19; TRBD1 agrees at 8 bases. The CDR3 runs 16 residues. Trimming took 5 bases from V and 3 from J; bases not matched to a gene: 11. Germline V CDR1 and CDR2: LNHDA, SQIVND (reference sequence). In DNA form, the CDR3 reads TGTGCCAGTAGTCTCCCTGGGACAGGTGGTCACTATGGCTACACCTTC. Translation: CASSLPGTGGHYGYTF.

V is TRBV30 and J is TRBJ2-5; 7 bases are a match to TRBD2. The CDR3 sequence is 14 residues long. CDR1 is GTSNPN, CDR2 SVGIG, per germline (reference sequence). Trimming took 1 base from V and 2 from J; bases not matched to a gene: 4. The CDR3 is CAWSASGEQETQYF. The DNA for the CDR3 is TGTGCCTGGAGTGCTAGCGGCGAGCAAGAGACCCAGTACTTC.

CDR3 bases: TGTGCCAGCGGGGTGGGGGAAGAGACCCAGTACTTC. Its translation: CASGVGEETQYF. The rearrangement uses TRBV2 and TRBJ2-5; D could derive from TRBD1 or TRBD2 (5 bases each). Trimming stripped 8 bases from V and 3 bases from J, with 10 bases between. The length of the CDR3 is 12 residues. Germline CDR1 is SNHLY and CDR2 is FYNNEI.

The chain joins TRBV20-1 to TRBJ1-1; maybe TRBD1 (6 bases). This CDR3 contains 14 residues. V lost 8 bases and J lost 7, with 23 bases in between. Looked up from germline, CDR1 is DFQATT and CDR2 is SNEGSKA (reference sequence). CDR3 sequence reads: CSTNSLKGGREAFF. Here the CDR3 DNA reads TGCAGTACCAACTCACTCAAGGGGGGCCGTGAAGCTTTCTTT.

This chain connects TRBV15 to TRBJ2-1, with TRBD1 matching 9 bases. Germline CDR1 LNHNV, CDR2 YYDKDF (reference sequence). The V gene end was trimmed by 4 bases and the J gene end by 4 bases; junction bases not matched to a gene: 8. The CDR3 loop spans 16 amino acids. Here the CDR3 DNA reads TGTGCCACCAGCATAGGAACGGGACAGGGATACAATGAGCAGTTCTTC. Its protein product is CATSIGTGQGYNEQFF. Supplemented by reference TRBV15 and TRBJ2-1, the full variable domain reads DAMVIQNPRYQVTQFGKPVTLSCSQTLNHNVMYWYQQKSSQAPKLLFHYYDKDFNNEADTPDNFQSRRPNTSFCFLDIRSPGLGDTAMYLCATSIGTGQGYNEQFFGPGTRLTVL.

V is TRBV7-2 and J is TRBJ1-2; 11 nucleotides match TRBD1. In germline, CDR1 is SGHTA, CDR2 FQGNSA. There are 15 residues in the CDR3. The V and J ends lost 1 base and 3 bases, in that order; junction bases with no gene match: 1. The CDR3 DNA sequence: TGTGCCAGCAGCTTAGGGACAGGGGGCGACTATGGCTACACCTTC. Its protein product is CASSLGTGGDYGYTF.

The chain has TRBV3-1 and TRBJ2-1; the match to TRBD2 covers 8 bases. Per the germline V gene, CDR1 is LGHDT and CDR2 is YNNKEL (reference sequence). The CDR3 is made up of 14 amino acids. The junction had 6 bases not matched to a gene; V was cut back by 4 bases and J by 7 bases. The CDR3 region is CASSPTGGGNEQFF. In DNA form, the CDR3 reads TGTGCCAGCAGCCCAACGGGAGGGGGGAATGAGCAGTTCTTC.

This clonotype was observed a handful of times. J is TRBJ2-3 and V is TRBV6-1; 9 bases agree with TRBD2. The trim removed 8 bases at V and 3 bases at J, leaving 9 bases unmatched. Germline CDR1 is MNHNS and CDR2 is SASEGT. This CDR3 has 15 amino acids. CDR3 sequence (DNA): TGTGCCAGCCAGCCCCGCCTAGCGGGAACAGATACGCAGTATTTT. It encodes CASQPRLAGTDTQYF.

The chain links TRBV18 to TRBJ1-4; no firm D call. The germline V and J ends were trimmed by 2 bases and 11 bases, with 12 bases remaining between them. Germline CDR1 is KGHSH and CDR2 is LQKENI. This CDR3 contains 13 residues. The CDR3 spells CASSPVDSEKLFF. CDR3 nucleotides: TGTGCCAGCTCACCAGTAGATTCGGAGAAACTGTTTTTT. The full variable domain, with the rest looked up from reference TRBV18 and TRBJ1-4, is NAGVMQNPRHLVRRRGQEARLRCSPMKGHSHVYWYRQLPEEGLKFMVYLQKENIIDESGMPKERFSAEFPKEGPSILRIQQVVRGDSAAYFCASSPVDSEKLFFGSGTQLSVL.